Following are 18 T cell receptor beta chains from one sample sequenced in a study of shared clonotypes between healthy human individuals. TCRdb keeps only in-frame clones here, not all; method: immunoSEQ multiplex PCR. The sample carries 2 million to 2.5 million clones, around 95% recorded once. Sample: naive CD4+ T cells sorted from blood. As for subset: CD45RA+ positively selected. These TCRs come from a man between 18 and 29 years old in good health.

The gene calls are TRBV6-6 and TRBJ2-7; D unresolved. V was pared by 4 bases and J by 0 bases, with 13 bases between. Germline assignment: CDR1 MNHNY and CDR2 SVGAGI (reference sequence). This CDR3 spans 15 amino acids. CDR3 bases: TGTGCCAGCAGTTTAGGACGGTTGAGCTCCTACGAGCAGTACTTC. As protein: CASSLGRLSSYEQYF.

The chain couples TRBV12-2 to TRBJ1-1; the D segment call TRBD1 is taken from the table without a DNA check. TRBV12-2 is listed as a pseudogene. The CDR3 extends over 21 amino acids. This CDR3 reads CASRPPGQRRYTTQRDTEAFF. The DNA for the CDR3 is TGTGCAAGTCGCCCGCCGGGACAGAGACGCTACACCACCCAGCGGGACACTGAAGCTTTCTTT.

This sequence joins TRBV11-2 and TRBJ1-2; 9 positions agree with TRBD1. The CDR3 extends over 14 amino acids. V lost 1 base, J lost 8 bases, and 5 bases stayed unmatched. Looked up from germline, CDR1 is SGHAT and CDR2 is FQNNGV. The CDR3 protein is CASSLGPTGGGYTF. Here the CDR3 DNA reads TGTGCCAGCAGCTTAGGCCCGACAGGGGGGGGCTACACCTTC.

V and J are TRBV28 and TRBJ2-4; no firm D call. V lost 3 bases and J lost 1, with 16 bases in between. The germline V gene has CDR1 MDHEN and CDR2 SYDVKM. The CDR3 loop spans 17 amino acids. The chain's CDR3 is CASSFPTPGGAKNIQYF. CDR3 coding DNA: TGTGCCAGCAGTTTCCCAACGCCTGGTGGGGCCAAAAACATTCAGTACTTC.

The rearrangement uses TRBV19 and TRBJ1-5, with D perhaps matching TRBD1 (5 bases). The CDR3 covers 17 residues. In germline, CDR1 is LNHDA, CDR2 SQIVND (reference sequence). The V and J ends lost 7 bases and 5 bases respectively, with 24 bases between them. The CDR3 loop is CASTHAAFRARDQPQHF. CDR3 sequence (DNA): TGTGCCAGTACGCACGCCGCTTTCAGGGCGAGGGATCAGCCCCAGCATTTT.

J is TRBJ2-3 and V is TRBV7-9; TRBD1 matches at 8 bases. Germline-derived CDR1 and CDR2 are SEHNR and FQNEAQ (reference sequence). This CDR3 contains 14 residues. The V gene end was trimmed by 11 bases and the J gene end by 2 bases; junction bases not matched to a gene: 9. The CDR3 nucleotides read TGTGCCTGTTCCGGGACAGGCTTCACAGATACGCAGTATTTT. Its translation is CACSGTGFTDTQYF.

The chain uses TRBV7-9 and TRBJ1-4; TRBD1 agrees at 7 bases. The CDR3 runs to 15 residues. Germline V gene lookup returns CDR1 SEHNR and CDR2 FQNEAQ (reference sequence). V was clipped by 5 bases and J by 7 bases; unmatched bases: 10. As DNA, the CDR3 is TGTGCCAGCAGCCCGACCGACAGGGCGGGTGAAAAACTGTTTTTT. It is translated as CASSPTDRAGEKLFF. Full variable domain (rest looked up from reference TRBV7-9 and TRBJ1-4): DTGVSQNPRHKITKRGQNVTFRCDPISEHNRLYWYRQTLGQGPEFLTYFQNEAQLEKSRLLSDRFSAERPKGSFSTLEIQRTEQGDSAMYLCASSPTDRAGEKLFFGSGTQLSVL.

This clone occurred once. The V gene is TRBV5-4, the J gene TRBJ2-7, with 8 bases lining up with TRBD1. The CDR3 loop spans 16 amino acids. Unmatched junction bases numbered 6, after V lost 0 bases and J lost 1 base. Germline assignment: CDR1 SGHNT and CDR2 YYREEE (reference sequence). Written as DNA, the CDR3 is TGTGCCAGCAGCTTGGATGCGACAGGGGCTTCCTACGAGCAGTACTTC. Translated, it gives CASSLDATGASYEQYF.

The CDR3 sequence: CASKGNNSPLHF. CDR3 DNA sequence: TGTGCCAGCAAAGGGAATAATTCACCCCTCCACTTT. The rearrangement joins TRBV28 to TRBJ1-6; D gene uncertain. This CDR3 comprises 12 residues. Germline lookup yields CDR1 MDHEN and CDR2 SYDVKM. V lost 7 bases to trimming and J lost 5 bases, with 6 bases between them.

The chain links TRBV10-3 to TRBJ2-7; D could derive from TRBD1 or TRBD2 (5 bases each). Germline CDR1 and CDR2: ENHRY and SYGVKD. The CDR3 spans 15 residues. V lost 8 bases, J lost 0 bases, and 17 bases lay in between. The CDR3 DNA is TGTGCCATCGGAGTGGGGGATATTAACTCCTACGAGCAGTACTTC. Encoded protein: CAIGVGDINSYEQYF.

The rearrangement uses TRBV25-1 and TRBJ2-3; D unresolved. Looked up from germline, CDR1 is MGHDK and CDR2 is SYGVNS. V was shortened by 1 base and J by 1 base, with 9 bases between the two germline ends. This CDR3 has 15 residues. The DNA of the CDR3 is TGTGCCAGCAGTGAATCGCGCGGACGCACAGATACGCAGTATTTT. It specifies CASSESRGRTDTQYF.

This clone was observed once. J is TRBJ2-1 and V is TRBV7-6; D not certain. Between the trimmed V and J ends, which lost 1 base and 6 bases, there was a span of 7 bases. Germline CDR1 reads SGHVS; CDR2 reads FNYEAQ. This CDR3 has 13 amino acids. The DNA of the CDR3 is TGTGCCAGCAGCTTAGGGACCATCAATGAGCAGTTCTTC. Its translation is CASSLGTINEQFF.

J is TRBJ1-2 and V is TRBV9; possible D gene TRBD1, 6 bases. CDR1 is SGDLS, CDR2 YYNGEE, per germline. Deletions cut 0 bases from V and 4 bases from J, with 16 bases between. CDR3 size: 16 residues. For the CDR3, the DNA is TGTGCCAGCAGCGTAGGAGCGGGGGGCAGGGGCTATGGCTACACCTTC. Protein: CASSVGAGGRGYGYTF.

This clone has just one count. The J gene is TRBJ1-1, the V gene TRBV9; a possible D gene is TRBD1 (5 bases). Trimming pared 3 bases from V and 0 bases from J, leaving 12 bases between. Germline V gene sequence: CDR1 SGDLS, CDR2 YYNGEE. The CDR3 length is 15 residues. The CDR3 region is CASSAHLGVNTEAFF. CDR3 coding DNA: TGTGCCAGCAGCGCTCATTTGGGGGTGAACACTGAAGCTTTCTTT.

In nucleotides, the CDR3 is TGTGCCAGCAGCTTTCCCGGGACGAGGAGCGAGCAGTACTTC. It translates to CASSFPGTRSEQYF. The chain has TRBV5-5 and TRBJ2-7, with D possibly being TRBD1 or TRBD2 (5 bases each). The germline V gene encodes CDR1 SGHKS and CDR2 YYEKEE (reference sequence). The CDR3 covers 14 residues. V was trimmed by 2 bases and J by 6 bases, leaving 15 bases between them.

CDR3 amino acids: CASSYAGTGQTQYF. CDR3 DNA sequence: TGTGCCAGCAGTTACGCGGGGACAGGGCAGACCCAGTACTTC. The V call is TRBV6-5, the J call TRBJ2-5; 9 nucleotides line up with TRBD1. This CDR3 is built from 14 residues. Trimming cost V 2 bases and J 6 bases; bases outside gene matches: 4. Germline CDR1 and CDR2: MNHEY and SVGAGI.

J is TRBJ2-1 and V is TRBV4-3; 7 bases map to TRBD2. This CDR3 has 14 residues. CDR1 is LGHNA and CDR2 is YSLEER in the germline V gene. Unmatched junction bases numbered 8, after V lost 8 bases and J lost 4 bases. CDR3 sequence (DNA): TGCGCCAGCGAGACTGGCGGGGGATACAATGAGCAGTTCTTC. Its translation is CASETGGGYNEQFF.

V and J are TRBV28 and TRBJ1-1; unclear D gene. The V gene's germline CDR1 is MDHEN and CDR2 SYDVKM. The V end lost 5 bases, the J end lost 5 bases, and 15 bases lay between the germline ends. The CDR3 is 14 amino acids. The CDR3 sequence is CASSLLTHETEAFF. In DNA form, the CDR3 reads TGTGCCAGCAGTCTTCTGACCCATGAGACTGAAGCTTTCTTT.